There are a few counts of the clone carrying this T cell receptor beta chain. Its cognate antigen is unknown. This specimen comes from a study of blood T cells in healthy people across ages. The V end was cut by 6 bases, the J end by 2 bases, with 8 bases between. There are 13 residues in the CDR3. CDR1 and CDR2 from the germline V gene are SNHLY and FYNNEI. Whenever a sample was processed, at least 6.5 million PBMCs were isolated. Findings and caveats of the study: It was the long-lived donors that had more naive CD4+ cells and higher diversity than aged donors. Unknown CMV status may confound age-related changes in expanded clones.

Next came a second PCR, run for roughly 6 to 11 cycles, which used a sample-barcoded 5' primer along with a J-beta primer mix. Via MiXCR, TCRdb re-called the 5' RACE reads, giving one row per CDR3 protein. The table includes hundreds of thousands of distinct CDR3 sequences, roughly 40% detected once. The chain joins TRBV2 to TRBJ2-1, with D possibly matching TRBD2 (5 bases). The sample was blood. The TCR was taken from a man younger than 35 in good health. CDR3 protein: CASREVPYNEQFF. For the CDR3, the DNA is TGTGCCAGCAGGGAGGTTCCCTACAATGAGCAGTTCTTC. Drawing the rest from reference TRBV2 and TRBJ2-1, the complete variable domain is EPEVTQTPSHQVTQMGQEVILRCVPISNHLYFYWYRQILGQKVEFLVSFYNNEISEKSEIFDDQFSVERPDGSNFTLKIRSTKLEDSAMYFCASREVPYNEQFFGPGTRLTVL.